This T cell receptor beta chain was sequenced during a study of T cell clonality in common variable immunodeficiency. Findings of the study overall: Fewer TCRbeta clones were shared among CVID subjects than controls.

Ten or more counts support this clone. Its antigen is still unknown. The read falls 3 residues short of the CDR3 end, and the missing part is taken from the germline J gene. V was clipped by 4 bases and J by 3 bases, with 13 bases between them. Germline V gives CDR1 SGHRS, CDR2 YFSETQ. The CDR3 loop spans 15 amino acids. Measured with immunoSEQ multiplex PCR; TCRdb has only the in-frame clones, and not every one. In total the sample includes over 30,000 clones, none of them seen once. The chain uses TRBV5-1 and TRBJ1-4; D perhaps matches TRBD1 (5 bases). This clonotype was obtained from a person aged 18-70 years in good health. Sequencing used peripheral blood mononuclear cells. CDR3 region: CASSNAGIPNEKLFF. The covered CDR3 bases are TGCGCCAGCAGCAACGCAGGGATCCCTAATGAAAAA. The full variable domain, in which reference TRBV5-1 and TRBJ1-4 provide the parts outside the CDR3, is KAGVTQTPRYLIKTRGQQVTLSCSPISGHRSVSWYQQTPGQGLQFLFEYFSETQRNKGNFPGRFSGRQFSNSRSEMNVSTLELGDSALYLCASSNAGIPNEKLFFGSGTQLSVL.